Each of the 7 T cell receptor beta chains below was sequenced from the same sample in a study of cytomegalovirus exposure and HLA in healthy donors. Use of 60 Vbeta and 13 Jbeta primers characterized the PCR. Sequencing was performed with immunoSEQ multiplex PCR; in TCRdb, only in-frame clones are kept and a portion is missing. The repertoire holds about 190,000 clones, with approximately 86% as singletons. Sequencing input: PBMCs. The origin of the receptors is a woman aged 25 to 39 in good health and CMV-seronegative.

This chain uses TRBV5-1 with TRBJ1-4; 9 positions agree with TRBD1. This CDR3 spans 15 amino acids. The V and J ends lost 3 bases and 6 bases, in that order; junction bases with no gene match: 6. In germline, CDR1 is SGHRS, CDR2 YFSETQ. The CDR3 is CASSSGQGQDEKLFF. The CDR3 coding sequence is TGCGCCAGCAGCTCTGGACAGGGGCAGGATGAAAAACTGTTTTTT.

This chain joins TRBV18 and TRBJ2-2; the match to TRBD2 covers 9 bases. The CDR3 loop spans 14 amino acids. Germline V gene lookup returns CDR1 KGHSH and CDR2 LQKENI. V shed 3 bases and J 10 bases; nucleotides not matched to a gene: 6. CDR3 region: CASSPSGSSAELFF. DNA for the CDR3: TGTGCCAGCTCACCTAGCGGGAGTTCAGCGGAGCTGTTTTTT. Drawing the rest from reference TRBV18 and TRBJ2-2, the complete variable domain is NAGVMQNPRHLVRRRGQEARLRCSPMKGHSHVYWYRQLPEEGLKFMVYLQKENIIDESGMPKERFSAEFPKEGPSILRIQQVVRGDSAAYFCASSPSGSSAELFFGEGSRLTVL.

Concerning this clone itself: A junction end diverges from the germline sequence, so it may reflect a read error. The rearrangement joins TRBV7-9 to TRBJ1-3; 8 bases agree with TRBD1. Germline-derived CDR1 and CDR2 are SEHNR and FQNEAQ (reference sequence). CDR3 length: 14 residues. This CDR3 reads CASSLAGGENTIYF. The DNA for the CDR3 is TGTGCCAGCAGCCTAGCAGGGGGCGAAAACACCATATATTTT.

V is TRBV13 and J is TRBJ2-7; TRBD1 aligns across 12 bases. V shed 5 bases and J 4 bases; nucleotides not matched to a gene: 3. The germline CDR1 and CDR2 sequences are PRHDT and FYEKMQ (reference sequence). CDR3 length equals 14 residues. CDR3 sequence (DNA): TGTGCCAGCAGCCCGGGACAGGGGGCTTACGAGCAGTACTTC. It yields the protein CASSPGQGAYEQYF. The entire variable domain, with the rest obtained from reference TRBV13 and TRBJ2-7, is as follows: AAGVIQSPRHLIKEKRETATLKCYPIPRHDTVYWYQQGPGQDPQFLISFYEKMQSDKGSIPDRFSAQQFSDYHSELNMSSLELGDSALYFCASSPGQGAYEQYFGPGTRLTVT.

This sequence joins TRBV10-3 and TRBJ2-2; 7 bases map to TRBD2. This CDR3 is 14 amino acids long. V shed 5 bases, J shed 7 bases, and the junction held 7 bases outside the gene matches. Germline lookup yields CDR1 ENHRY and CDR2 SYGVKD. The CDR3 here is CAISWEGENGELFF. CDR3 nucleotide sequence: TGTGCCATCAGTTGGGAGGGAGAGAACGGGGAGCTGTTTTTT.

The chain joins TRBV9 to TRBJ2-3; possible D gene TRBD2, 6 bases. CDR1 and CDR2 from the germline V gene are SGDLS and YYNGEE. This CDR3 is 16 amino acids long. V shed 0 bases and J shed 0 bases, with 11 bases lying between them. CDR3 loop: CASSVDLALSTDTQYF. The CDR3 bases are TGTGCCAGCAGCGTAGATCTAGCGTTAAGCACAGATACGCAGTATTTT.

The CDR3 sequence is CASSLTYGGAREQFF. CDR3 bases: TGTGCCAGCAGCTTAACTTACGGGGGGGCCCGGGAGCAGTTCTTC. The V call is TRBV7-3, the J call TRBJ2-1; 8 bases line up with TRBD2. In germline, CDR1 is SGHTA, CDR2 FQGTGA. V lost 0 bases to trimming and J lost 10 bases; unmatched junction nucleotides: 8. This CDR3 is built from 15 residues.